This T cell receptor (beta chain) was sequenced for a study of T cells in Graves' hyperthyroidism and ophthalmopathy. Germline V CDR1 and CDR2: LNHDA, SQIVND (reference sequence). This CDR3 is 14 amino acids long. V lost 1 base to trimming and J lost 3 bases, with 10 bases between them. Findings and caveats of the study: Blood also held most thyroid clonotypes expanded beyond 0.001.

Using RNA transcripts as the source, TCR beta CDR3 regions were amplified. Initially, a first-round RT-PCR of the TCR CDR3 employed the HTBI primer set. In TCRdb, the multiplex PCR reads were re-called with MiXCR into one record per CDR3 protein. In the table there are some 50,000 distinct CDR3 sequences, less than 60% of which are singletons. Ophthalmopathy patients had moderate-to-severe active disease, CAS ≥3, NOSPECS ≥4, and disease duration under 3 months. Diagnosing involved the use of clinical symptoms, serum thyroxine and TRAb, thyroid ultrasound and orbital computed tomography. This clonotype was seen many times. Its target is not known.

The TCR sequence derives from a woman between 45 and 65 years old with Graves' ophthalmopathy. The sample taken for sequencing was blood. The chain carries TRBV19 and TRBJ2-7, with D hard to call. CDR3 sequence (DNA): TGTGCCAGTAGTATAGTTAGCCGAAGCTACGAGCAGTACTTC. Translation gives CASSIVSRSYEQYF.